This is a list of T cell receptor beta chains from one sample in a study of control samples from healthy donors and cancer patients. TCRdb keeps only in-frame clones here, not all; method: immunoSEQ multiplex PCR. The sample holds about 90,000 clones, 80% to 95% seen once. Sample: blood. These TCRs come from a woman aged 30 to 39 in good health. CDR3s include the opening cysteine and the closing phenylalanine or tryptophan. Each record gives: J gene, V gene, CDR3 protein.

>TRBJ2-1|TRBV6-4
CASSAGGSYNEQFF
>TRBJ1-1|TRBV20-1
CSARPNREAFF
>TRBJ2-5|TRBV2
CASREGRPGETQYF
>TRBJ2-2|TRBV7-3
CASGGGENTGELFF
>TRBJ1-4|TRBV27
CASSPDRASTNEKLFF
>TRBJ2-3|TRBV5-8
CASSWAGVGTDTQYF
>TRBJ2-7|TRBV18
CASSPVSSFRTDWGSRRSSYEQYF
>TRBJ1-2|TRBV6-5
CASWVIGGYTF
>TRBJ2-3|TRBV18
CASSLTGGSSTDTQYF
>TRBJ1-2|TRBV7-9
CASSLPGAPNYGYTF
>TRBJ1-2|TRBV6-5
CASSGTANYGYTF
>TRBJ1-4|TRBV28
CASSITGGATNEKLFF
>TRBJ1-1|TRBV11-2
CASSPWAQGSKTEAFF
>TRBJ1-2|TRBV3-1/TRBV3-2
CASSRVGPQGPYGYTF
>TRBJ2-1|TRBV5-6
CASSLGLAGVYEQFF
>TRBJ1-5|TRBV6-1
CASSEWMGQPQHF
>TRBJ1-3|TRBV6-2/TRBV6-3
CASSPHFNSGNTIYF
>TRBJ2-1|TRBV6-5
CASSYVTSGISEQFF
>TRBJ2-5|TRBV24-1
CATSHTRPGGVETQYF
>TRBJ1-4|TRBV28
CASNIQGSGATNEKLFF
>TRBJ2-7|TRBV19
CATVSSDTYEQYF
>TRBJ2-2|TRBV5-1
CASRLAGVSAGELFF
>TRBJ2-2|TRBV29-1
CSVEAGGYTGELFF
>TRBJ1-6|TRBV2
CASRRRQGRNSPLHF
>TRBJ1-5|TRBV5-8
CASSQKGQPQHF
>TRBJ2-2|TRBV5-4
CASSGGATPSLELFF
>TRBJ2-3|TRBV9
CASSVGRGGSVTDTQYF
>TRBJ2-1|TRBV10-3
CAISDQAGYNNEQFF
>TRBJ1-4|TRBV29-1
CSVGTGGNEKLFF
>TRBJ2-7|TRBV6-5
CASGRGGGLNYEQYF
>TRBJ1-2|TRBV6-6
CASSLRTGAGYTF
>TRBJ1-6|TRBV9
CASSVASGAGDNSPLHF
>TRBJ1-1|TRBV29-1
CSVTDRSRGTEAFF
>TRBJ1-4|TRBV12-3/TRBV12-4
CASRTGDDEKLFF
>TRBJ2-2|TRBV7-9
CASSLVPGQDSTGELFF
>TRBJ2-1|TRBV28
CASSFDNEQFF
>TRBJ1-1|TRBV5-5
CASSNQRNTEAFF
>TRBJ1-1|TRBV30
CAWSAGVSAFF
>TRBJ2-3|TRBV7-3
CASSLTPKDTQYF
>TRBJ1-1|TRBV19
CASSIQRRGVNTEAFF
>TRBJ2-7|TRBV3-1/TRBV3-2
CASSQAVGPYEQYF
>TRBJ2-1|TRBV7-9
CASLEAGGYNEQFF
>TRBJ2-7|TRBV4-1
CASSQDIRQFGYEQYF
>TRBJ1-1|TRBV5-5
CASSLFLERGGRTEAFF
>TRBJ2-1|TRBV3-1/TRBV3-2
CASSQDVSSYNEQFF
>TRBJ1-3|TRBV4-2
CASSQAPPGPGNTIYF
>TRBJ1-1|TRBV19
CASSEPGPNTEAFF
>TRBJ1-1|TRBV10-3
CATEDSYNTEAFF
>TRBJ1-6|TRBV18
CASSPRQDNGSPLHF
>TRBJ2-7|TRBV11-3
CASSLGASGSYEQYF
>TRBJ2-3|TRBV12-3/TRBV12-4
CASGGGSTDTQYF
>TRBJ1-1|TRBV24-1
CATSDLSDRGAFF